One and the same sample provided the 20 T cell receptor beta chains below, sequenced in a study of cytomegalovirus exposure and HLA in healthy donors. Primers for the PCR totalled 60 Vbeta and 13 Jbeta. Assay used: immunoSEQ multiplex PCR; TCRdb lists only in-frame clones, some missing. The sample has 60,000 to 65,000 clones. The source material was PBMCs. The source of these receptors is a man aged 25-45 years in good health and CMV-seropositive.

V usage is TRBV9 and J usage is TRBJ2-1; no reliable D call. This CDR3 spans 15 amino acids. The ends were cut back, 1 base at V and 1 base at J, with 9 bases in the middle. Germline loops: CDR1 SGDLS, CDR2 YYNGEE. The CDR3: CASSVNPVSYNEQFF. Here the CDR3 DNA reads TGTGCCAGCAGCGTAAACCCAGTGTCCTACAATGAGCAGTTCTTC. Full variable domain (remainder filled in from reference TRBV9 and TRBJ2-1): DSGVTQTPKHLITATGQRVTLRCSPRSGDLSVYWYQQSLDQGLQFLIQYYNGEERAKGNILERFSAQQFPDLHSELNLSSLELGDSALYFCASSVNPVSYNEQFFGPGTRLTVL.

This rearrangement joins TRBV4-1 to TRBJ2-2; 9 positions match TRBD2. Trimming at V came to 4 bases and at J to 1 base, leaving 1 base not matched to a gene. The CDR3 is 15 residues long. The germline gives CDR1 MGHRA, CDR2 YSYEKL. CDR3 in DNA: TGCGCCAGCAGCCTTAGCGGGGGGAACACCGGGGAGCTGTTTTTT. Amino acids: CASSLSGGNTGELFF.

The rearrangement joins TRBV5-6 to TRBJ1-2; TRBD1 agrees at 7 bases. Germline-derived CDR1 and CDR2 are SGHDT and YYEEEE. CDR3 length equals 15 residues. Trimming took 5 bases from V and 0 from J; bases not matched to a gene: 7. The CDR3 region has the DNA TGTGCCAGCAGAACAGGGGTCCTAGCTAACTATGGCTACACCTTC. This codes for CASRTGVLANYGYTF.

V is TRBV10-1 and J is TRBJ2-1, with 7 nucleotides matching TRBD2. CDR3 length equals 15 residues. CDR1 and CDR2 from the germline V gene are WNHNN and SYGVQD (reference sequence). J gave up 5 bases and V 3 bases, and 7 bases lay outside the gene matches. CDR3 in DNA: TGCGCCAGCAGTGACGGTAGCGGGCCTGACAATGAGCAGTTCTTC. Encoded protein: CASSDGSGPDNEQFF.

The rearrangement joins TRBV7-6 to TRBJ2-7; 8 bases agree with TRBD2. V was pared by 5 bases and J by 0 bases, with 12 bases of the junction left unmatched. Germline loops: CDR1 SGHVS, CDR2 FNYEAQ. The CDR3 consists of 17 residues. DNA for the CDR3: TGTGCCAGCAGCCCGAGTCACTTCGGGGGGGCCTCCTACGAGCAGTACTTC. This codes for CASSPSHFGGASYEQYF.

The V gene is TRBV6-5, the J gene TRBJ2-7; TRBD2 might be the D (5 bases). Germline V gene lookup returns CDR1 MNHEY and CDR2 SVGAGI. There are 12 residues in the CDR3. Trimming cost V 4 bases and J 7 bases, with 11 bases left between them. In nucleotides, the CDR3 is TGTGCCAGCAGTTCTGAGGGTTTAGAGCAGTACTTC. Amino acids: CASSSEGLEQYF.

The CDR3 spells CASSAELLAGVNNEQFF. CDR3 bases: TGTGCCAGCAGCGCCGAACTTCTAGCGGGGGTAAACAATGAGCAGTTCTTC. The V and J genes are TRBV9 and TRBJ2-1; TRBD2 aligns across 10 bases. Germline-derived CDR1 and CDR2 are SGDLS and YYNGEE. This CDR3 spans 17 amino acids. Trimming removed 3 bases from V and 5 bases from J; junction bases left unmatched: 11.

V and J are TRBV5-1 and TRBJ1-4; D might be TRBD1 (6 bases). Between the trimmed V and J ends, which lost 4 bases and 6 bases, there was a span of 16 bases. Looked up from germline, CDR1 is SGHRS and CDR2 is YFSETQ. The CDR3 is 15 amino acids. The CDR3 loop is CASSLQGRWDEKLFF. The CDR3 bases are TGCGCCAGCAGCCTGCAGGGGAGATGGGATGAAAAACTGTTTTTT.

The chain carries TRBV7-9 and TRBJ2-7; TRBD2 matches 14 bases. Trimming at V came to 7 bases and at J to 4 bases, leaving 6 bases not matched to a gene. CDR3 length equals 15 residues. The V gene's germline CDR1 is SEHNR and CDR2 FQNEAQ (reference sequence). The CDR3 nucleotides are TGTGCCAGCATCCCGGGACTAGCGGGAGAGTACGAGCAGTACTTC. It encodes CASIPGLAGEYEQYF.

J is TRBJ2-2 and V is TRBV11-3; D may be TRBD2 (6 bases). This CDR3 comprises 19 residues. Deletions cut 4 bases from V and 2 bases from J, with 23 bases between. The germline CDR1 and CDR2 sequences are SGHNT and YENEEA. The CDR3 sequence is CASSSNFKPGLSNTGELFF. The CDR3 DNA reads TGTGCCAGCAGCTCGAATTTCAAACCGGGACTCTCTAACACCGGGGAGCTGTTTTTT. Drawing the rest from reference TRBV11-3 and TRBJ2-2, the complete variable domain is EAGVVQSPRYKIIEKKQPVAFWCNPISGHNTLYWYLQNLGQGPELLIRYENEEAVDDSQLPKDRFSAERLKGVDSTLKIQPAELGDSAVYLCASSSNFKPGLSNTGELFFGEGSRLTVL.

The CDR3 sequence is CASRDRGLSGANVLTF. CDR3 coding DNA: TGTGCCAGCCGGGACAGGGGGCTTTCTGGGGCCAACGTCCTGACTTTC. This chain joins TRBV2 and TRBJ2-6; 12 positions match TRBD1. CDR1 is SNHLY, CDR2 FYNNEI, per germline. The CDR3 loop spans 16 amino acids. Trimming removed 8 bases from V and 1 base from J; junction bases left unmatched: 3.

The chain has TRBV7-2 and TRBJ2-3, with 12 bases fitting TRBD2. Germline loops: CDR1 SGHTA, CDR2 FQGNSA. V dropped 5 bases and J dropped 0; count of bases not matched to a gene: 9. The CDR3 loop spans 18 amino acids. CDR3 residues: CASSPHTSGGYSTDTQYF. The CDR3 DNA sequence: TGTGCCAGCAGCCCACACACTAGCGGGGGGTATAGCACAGATACGCAGTATTTT.

V gene TRBV5-1 combines with J gene TRBJ2-2; a weak D match, TRBD1 (6 bases). V was clipped by 1 base and J by 1 base, with 8 bases between them. Germline loops: CDR1 SGHRS, CDR2 YFSETQ. CDR3 length: 15 amino acids. As DNA, the CDR3 is TGCGCCAGCAGCTTGTGGGGGCAGAACACCGGGGAGCTGTTTTTT. Translated, it gives CASSLWGQNTGELFF.

The rearrangement joins TRBV19 to TRBJ2-2, with D possibly TRBD2 on 5 matching bases. CDR3 length equals 17 residues. Germline lookup yields CDR1 LNHDA and CDR2 SQIVND (reference sequence). Trimming removed 1 base at V and 3 bases at J, with 15 bases between. In DNA form, the CDR3 reads TGTGCCAGTAGTATAGGAGAGGGTTTGGGGTACACCGGGGAGCTGTTTTTT. Protein product: CASSIGEGLGYTGELFF.

A word on this clone: An end of the junction differs from the germline gene, which may be a read error. The DNA of the CDR3 is TGTGCCAGCAGACCTAGCGGGGGGGCCCAAAAGACCCAGTACTTC. Translated: CASRPSGGAQKTQYF. The chain recombines TRBV2 with TRBJ2-5, with 12 bases identical to TRBD2. In germline, CDR1 is SNHLY, CDR2 FYNNEI. The CDR3 runs to 15 residues. The complete variable domain, with remaining parts taken from reference TRBV2 and TRBJ2-5, reads EPEVTQTPSHQVTQMGQEVILRCVPISNHLYFYWYRQILGQKVEFLVSFYNNEISEKSEIFDDQFSVERPDGSNFTLKIRSTKLEDSAMYFCASRPSGGAQKTQYFGPGTRLLVL.

This rearrangement joins TRBV5-1 to TRBJ1-6; D is perhaps TRBD1 (6 bases). Trimming left V 4 bases short and J 7 bases short, with 12 bases between. The CDR3 length is 14 residues. Germline V gene data show CDR1 as SGHRS and CDR2 as YFSETQ. DNA for the CDR3: TGCGCCAGCAGCCCGGACAGTGGAAATTCACCCCTCCACTTT. As protein: CASSPDSGNSPLHF.

The chain is built from TRBV30 and TRBJ2-1; 9 bases line up with TRBD1. Germline CDR1 is GTSNPN and CDR2 is SVGIG (reference sequence). V lost 5 bases and J lost 8; bases outside the gene matches: 10. This CDR3 has 14 amino acids. CDR3 DNA: TGTGCCTGGCGCCGGGGACAGGGATTCGATGAGCAGTTCTTC. It encodes CAWRRGQGFDEQFF. Together with reference TRBV30 and TRBJ2-1, the CDR3 gives the full variable domain: SQTIHQWPATLVQPVGSPLSLECTVEGTSNPNLYWYRQAAGRGLQLLFYSVGIGQISSEVPQNLSASRPQDRQFILSSKKLLLSDSGFYLCAWRRGQGFDEQFFGPGTRLTVL.

The DNA of the CDR3 is TGTGCCAGCTCACACCTAGCGGAACCCCAAGAGACCCAGTACTTC. As protein: CASSHLAEPQETQYF. The chain uses TRBV18 and TRBJ2-5; 7 nucleotides align to TRBD2. The CDR3 length is 15 residues. Germline CDR1 reads KGHSH; CDR2 reads LQKENI. Germline trimming cut 4 bases from V and 1 base from J; bases unmatched to any gene: 6.

The V and J genes are TRBV5-1 and TRBJ2-7; 7 bases agree with TRBD1. CDR1 and CDR2 (germline): SGHRS, YFSETQ. This CDR3 has 14 amino acids. J lost 1 base, V lost 1 base, and 2 bases had no gene match. CDR3 sequence reads: CASSLQGQSYEQYF. The CDR3 nucleotides read TGCGCCAGCAGCTTGCAGGGACAGTCCTACGAGCAGTACTTC.

The chain links TRBV2 to TRBJ2-7, with 14 bases aligning to TRBD2. CDR1 and CDR2 (germline): SNHLY, FYNNEI. V lost 7 bases, J lost 2 bases, and 13 bases stayed unmatched. The CDR3 is 18 amino acids. CDR3 loop: CASKRPGTSGSVAYEQYF. CDR3 bases: TGTGCCAGCAAGAGGCCTGGGACTAGCGGGAGCGTAGCCTACGAGCAGTACTTC.